The rows below give T cell receptor beta chains drawn from one sample of a study of neurological immune-mediated disorders. MiXCR, applied by TCRdb to the 5' RACE reads, yields one record per CDR3 protein. Counted here are about 60,000 distinct CDR3 sequences, over 3.5% occurring once; the ten biggest clones make up 2.2%. Sample: PBMCs. The receptors were sampled from a woman in her forties or fifties with multiple sclerosis. The CDR3 runs from the conserved cysteine through the conserved F or W. A D gene is named only where the DNA matches it firmly. Clone size appears in some rows only: once, few, many, or a class for an expanded clone.

j_call d_call clone_size v_call cdr3_aa cdr3_nt
TRBJ2-7 . many TRBV9 CASSVASSGYYEQYF TGTGCCAGCAGCGTAGCGTCTAGTGGCTACTACGAGCAGTACTTC
TRBJ2-5 . many TRBV20-1 CSARPYSGLHGTQYF TGCAGTGCTAGACCCTACTCCGGGCTCCATGGGACCCAGTACTTC
TRBJ1-2 . many TRBV7-2 CASSLAPFSYGYTF TGTGCCAGCAGCTTAGCCCCCTTTTCCTATGGCTACACCTTC
TRBJ2-7 . . TRBV6-1 CASSPFPPAIRYF TGTGCCAGCAGTCCATTCCCTCCAGCGATAAGGTACTTC
TRBJ1-2 . many TRBV12-3/TRBV12-4 CASRPRSYGYTF TGTGCCAGCAGACCTAGATCCTATGGCTACACCTTC
TRBJ2-3 . many TRBV7-2 CASSSADTQYF TGTGCCAGCAGCTCGGCAGATACGCAGTATTTT
TRBJ2-5 . . TRBV14 CASSQGFATQYF TGTGCCAGCAGCCAAGGGTTCGCGACCCAGTACTTC
TRBJ2-7 . . TRBV6-5 CASSYRQEQYF TGTGCCAGCAGTTACAGACAAGAGCAGTACTTC
TRBJ2-3 . many TRBV9 CASSPRGVSSTQYF TGTGCCAGCAGCCCCAGAGGAGTATCTTCCACGCAGTATTTT
TRBJ1-2 TRBD1 many TRBV25-1 CASSESGDRSVYGYTF TGTGCCAGCAGTGAATCGGGGGACAGGTCCGTCTATGGCTACACCTTC
TRBJ2-2 TRBD1 many TRBV7-8 CASSDRDRANTGELFF TGTGCCAGCAGCGATCGGGACAGGGCTAACACCGGGGAGCTGTTTTTT
TRBJ2-5 . few TRBV6-6 CASSTRRGPAETQYF TGTGCCAGCAGTACCCGGCGAGGACCGGCCGAGACCCAGTACTTC
TRBJ2-7 TRBD1 few TRBV2 CASGQGSPFHYEQYF TGTGCCAGCGGACAGGGTTCCCCGTTCCACTACGAGCAGTACTTC
TRBJ2-2 TRBD1 many TRBV29-1 CSVGRQGADTGELFF TGCAGCGTTGGCAGACAGGGGGCAGACACCGGGGAGCTGTTTTTT
TRBJ2-3 . many TRBV11-2 CASSFEGTDTQYF TGTGCCAGCAGCTTTGAAGGCACAGATACGCAGTATTTT
TRBJ1-5 TRBD1 many TRBV12-3/TRBV12-4 CASSPPLTGDNQPQHF TGTGCCAGCAGTCCTCCCCTAACAGGGGACAATCAGCCCCAGCATTTT
TRBJ2-7 . many TRBV5-1 CASSSSLGDYEQYF TGCGCCAGCAGCTCCTCACTCGGGGACTACGAGCAGTACTTC
TRBJ2-7 TRBD2 many TRBV20-1 CSASRRENYEQYF TGCAGTGCTAGTAGGCGGGAGAACTACGAGCAGTACTTC
TRBJ2-5 TRBD2 many TRBV14 CASSQERASGYQETQYF TGTGCCAGCAGCCAAGAACGGGCTAGCGGGTACCAAGAGACCCAGTACTTC
TRBJ2-7 . many TRBV28 CASSALSEQYF TGTGCCAGCAGTGCGTTGAGCGAGCAGTACTTC
TRBJ2-1 . many TRBV24-1 CATSPGNEQFF TGTGCCACCAGTCCGGGGAATGAGCAGTTCTTC
TRBJ2-1 TRBD2 many TRBV7-2 CASSLWTSGSLGNEQFF TGTGCCAGCAGCCTGTGGACTAGCGGGAGTTTAGGGAATGAGCAGTTCTTC
TRBJ2-1 TRBD2 many TRBV5-1 CASSILAGGYNEQFF TGCGCCAGCAGCATCCTAGCGGGGGGTTACAATGAGCAGTTCTTC
TRBJ1-5 . few TRBV3-1 CASSQGGFSNQPQHF TGTGCCAGCAGCCAAGGGGGGTTTAGCAATCAGCCCCAGCATTTT
TRBJ2-1 . many TRBV20-1 CSASKLRRAGGNEQFF TGCAGTGCAAGCAAACTCCGCAGGGCTGGGGGGAATGAGCAGTTCTTC
TRBJ2-1 . many TRBV6-5 CASSSQDSSYNEQFF TGTGCCAGCAGTTCTCAGGACAGCTCCTACAATGAGCAGTTCTTC
TRBJ1-5 TRBD1 . TRBV6-6 CASSYSTAGGNQPQHF TGTGCCAGCAGTTACTCGACGGCAGGGGGTAATCAGCCCCAGCATTTT
TRBJ1-5 . many TRBV24-1 CATSGPGANQPQHF TGTGCCACCAGTGGCCCGGGGGCGAATCAGCCCCAGCATTTT
TRBJ2-7 TRBD1 . TRBV3-1 CASSQGTGLRAQYF TGTGCCAGCAGCCAAGGGACAGGGCTACGAGCGCAGTACTTC
TRBJ2-5 . many TRBV6-2/TRBV6-3 CASSYSKIPETQYF TGTGCCAGCAGTTACTCGAAGATCCCGGAGACCCAGTACTTC
TRBJ2-1 . many TRBV20-1 CSAREQRAFNEQFF TGCAGTGCTAGGGAACAGCGGGCCTTTAATGAGCAGTTCTTC
TRBJ2-7 TRBD1 few TRBV6-1 CASSEAPPGGQYEQYF TGTGCCAGCAGTGAAGCCCCGCCAGGGGGCCAGTACGAGCAGTACTTC
TRBJ2-7 . many TRBV12-3/TRBV12-4 CASSPNLGPYEQYF TGTGCCAGCAGTCCAAACCTGGGGCCATACGAGCAGTACTTC
TRBJ2-5 TRBD1 many TRBV7-8 CASSSTGETETQYF TGTGCCAGCAGCTCCACAGGGGAAACGGAGACCCAGTACTTC
TRBJ1-3 . many TRBV7-8 CASSLDSGNTIYF TGTGCCAGCAGCTTAGATTCTGGAAACACCATATATTTT
TRBJ1-5 . many TRBV7-2 CASSLGGVQPQHF TGTGCCAGCAGCTTAGGGGGTGTTCAGCCCCAGCATTTT
TRBJ2-1 . many TRBV6-6 CASSYLMDEQFF TGTGCCAGCAGTTATTTAATGGATGAGCAGTTCTTC
TRBJ1-1 . . TRBV27 CASSLEVVGTEAFF TGTGCCAGCAGTTTAGAGGTTGTAGGCACTGAAGCTTTCTTT
TRBJ2-3 TRBD1 many TRBV7-3 CASSLTGQGERTDTQYF TGTGCCAGCAGCTTAACCGGACAGGGGGAAAGGACAGATACGCAGTATTTT
TRBJ1-2 . many TRBV5-6 CASSFGQGDGYTF TGTGCCAGCAGCTTCGGGCAGGGCGATGGCTACACCTTC
TRBJ1-2 . many TRBV3-1 CASSQKRTVGYTF TGTGCCAGCAGCCAAAAAAGGACAGTTGGCTACACCTTC
TRBJ1-2 TRBD1 many TRBV4-3 CASSLGQGGAYGYTF TGCGCCAGCAGCCTAGGACAGGGAGGCGCCTATGGCTACACCTTC
TRBJ2-5 . many TRBV19 CASRQVQQETQYF TGTGCCAGTAGACAGGTACAGCAAGAGACCCAGTACTTC
TRBJ2-1 . many TRBV7-8 CASSAFDRPSEQFF TGTGCCAGCAGCGCCTTCGACCGTCCTTCGGAGCAGTTCTTC
TRBJ2-2 TRBD2 many TRBV5-1 CASSSLAVNTGELFF TGCGCCAGCAGCTCGCTAGCGGTTAACACCGGGGAGCTGTTTTTT
TRBJ1-5 TRBD1 . TRBV19 CASRDRGSQPQHF TGTGCCAGTAGGGACAGGGGCAGTCAGCCCCAGCATTTT
TRBJ2-1 TRBD2 many TRBV12-3/TRBV12-4 CASSVAGEHNEQFF TGTGCCAGCAGTGTAGCGGGAGAACATAATGAGCAGTTCTTC
TRBJ1-1 . many TRBV18 CASSTDRNTEAFF TGTGCCAGCTCTACAGACAGGAACACTGAAGCTTTCTTT
TRBJ2-5 TRBD2 . TRBV11-3 CASSFSGRVSDQETQYF TGTGCCAGCAGCTTCTCCGGGAGGGTCTCCGACCAAGAGACCCAGTACTTC
TRBJ1-1 TRBD1 many TRBV20-1 CSATNTGGDTEAFF TGCAGTGCTACCAATACAGGGGGTGACACTGAAGCTTTCTTT
TRBJ2-1 TRBD1 many TRBV28 CASRLVGTAYNEQFF TGTGCCAGCAGGCTCGTGGGGACAGCATACAATGAGCAGTTCTTC
TRBJ1-1 . . TRBV10-3 CAISETGHQMNTEAFF TGTGCCATCAGTGAAACAGGACACCAAATGAACACTGAAGCTTTCTTT
TRBJ1-1 TRBD1 many TRBV6-6 CASRIRGTEAFF TGTGCCAGCAGGATCAGGGGGACTGAAGCTTTCTTT
TRBJ2-1 TRBD2 . TRBV5-6 CASSLAGASGLGEFF TGTGCCAGCAGCTTGGCCGGGGCTAGCGGACTCGGCGAGTTCTTC
TRBJ2-1 . many TRBV9 CASSVEDFSYNEQFF TGTGCCAGCAGCGTAGAGGACTTCTCCTACAATGAGCAGTTCTTC
TRBJ1-1 . few TRBV18 CASSPTGVWVNTEAFF TGTGCCAGCTCACCGACGGGGGTATGGGTGAACACTGAAGCTTTCTTT
TRBJ1-2 . many TRBV20-1 CSAKVMESGGYTF TGCAGTGCTAAAGTTATGGAGTCAGGTGGCTACACCTTC
TRBJ1-3 . many TRBV5-1 CASSLSETGNTIYF TGCGCCAGCAGCTTGAGCGAGACTGGAAACACCATATATTTT